This T cell receptor (beta chain) was sequenced during a study of blood T cell repertoires in COVID-19. This table comes from immunoSEQ multiplex PCR, and its TCRdb copy is limited to in-frame clones, with some not included. The sample lists around 250,000 clones, 75% to 90% occurring once. The CDR3 is made up of 15 amino acids. Germline V gene lookup returns CDR1 SGHTA and CDR2 FQGNSA. Trimming removed 4 bases from V and 7 bases from J; junction bases left unmatched: 5. This chain links TRBV7-2 with TRBJ2-7; 15 bases are a match to TRBD2. Sequencing used peripheral blood. This receptor was obtained from a man aged 25 to 40 who had recovered from COVID-19. The CDR3 nucleotides are TGTGCCAGCAGCTGGACTAGCGGGGGGGCGGAGGAGCAGTACTTC. It translates to CASSWTSGGAEEQYF.